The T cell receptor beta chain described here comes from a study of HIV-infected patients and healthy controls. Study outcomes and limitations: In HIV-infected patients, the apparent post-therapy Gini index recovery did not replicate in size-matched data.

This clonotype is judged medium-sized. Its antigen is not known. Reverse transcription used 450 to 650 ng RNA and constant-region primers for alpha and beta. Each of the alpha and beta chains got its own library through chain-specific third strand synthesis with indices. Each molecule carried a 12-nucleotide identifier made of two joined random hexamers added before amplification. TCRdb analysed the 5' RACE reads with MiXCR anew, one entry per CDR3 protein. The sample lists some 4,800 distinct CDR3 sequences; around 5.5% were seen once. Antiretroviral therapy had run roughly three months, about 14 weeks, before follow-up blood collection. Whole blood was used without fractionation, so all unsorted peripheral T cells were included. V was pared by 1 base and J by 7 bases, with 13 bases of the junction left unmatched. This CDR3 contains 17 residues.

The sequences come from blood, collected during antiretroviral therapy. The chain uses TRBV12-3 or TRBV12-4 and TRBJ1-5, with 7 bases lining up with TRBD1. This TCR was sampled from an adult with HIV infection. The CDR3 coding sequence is TGTGCCAGCAGTTTAGGAACAGGGAGACAGGGTGGACAGCCCCAGCATTTT. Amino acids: CASSLGTGRQGGQPQHF.